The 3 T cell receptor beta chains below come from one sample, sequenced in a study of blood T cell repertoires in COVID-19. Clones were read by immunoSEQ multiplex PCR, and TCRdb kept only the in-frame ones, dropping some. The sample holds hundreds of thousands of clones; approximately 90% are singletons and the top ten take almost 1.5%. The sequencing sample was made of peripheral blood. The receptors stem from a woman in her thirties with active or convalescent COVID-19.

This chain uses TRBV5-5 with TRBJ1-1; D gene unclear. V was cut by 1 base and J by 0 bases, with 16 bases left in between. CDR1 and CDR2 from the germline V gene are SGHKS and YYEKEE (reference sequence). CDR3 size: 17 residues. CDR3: CASSLSLSYDMNTEAFF. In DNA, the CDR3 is TGTGCCAGCAGCTTGTCGCTGAGCTATGACATGAACACTGAAGCTTTCTTT. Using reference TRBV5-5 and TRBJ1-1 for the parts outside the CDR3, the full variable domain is DAGVTQSPTHLIKTRGQQVTLRCSPISGHKSVSWYQQVLGQGPQFIFQYYEKEERGRGNFPDRFSARQFPNYSSELNVNALLLGDSALYLCASSLSLSYDMNTEAFFGQGTRLTVV.

As DNA, the CDR3 is TGTGCCACCAGCCCCCGAGACAGGACCTATGGCTACACCTTC. As protein: CATSPRDRTYGYTF. This chain links TRBV24-1 with TRBJ1-2, with D perhaps TRBD1 (6 bases). Germline CDR1 KGHDR, CDR2 SFDVKD. Trimming shortened V by 7 bases and J by 4 bases, and 15 bases separated the two germline ends. This CDR3 is 14 amino acids long.

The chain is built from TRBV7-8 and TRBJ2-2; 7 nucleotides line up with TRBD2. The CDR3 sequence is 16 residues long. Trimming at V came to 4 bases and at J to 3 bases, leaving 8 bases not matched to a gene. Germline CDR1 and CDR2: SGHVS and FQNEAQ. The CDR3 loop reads CASSWAGDGYTGELFF. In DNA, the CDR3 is TGTGCCAGCAGCTGGGCGGGGGACGGGTACACCGGGGAGCTGTTTTTT.